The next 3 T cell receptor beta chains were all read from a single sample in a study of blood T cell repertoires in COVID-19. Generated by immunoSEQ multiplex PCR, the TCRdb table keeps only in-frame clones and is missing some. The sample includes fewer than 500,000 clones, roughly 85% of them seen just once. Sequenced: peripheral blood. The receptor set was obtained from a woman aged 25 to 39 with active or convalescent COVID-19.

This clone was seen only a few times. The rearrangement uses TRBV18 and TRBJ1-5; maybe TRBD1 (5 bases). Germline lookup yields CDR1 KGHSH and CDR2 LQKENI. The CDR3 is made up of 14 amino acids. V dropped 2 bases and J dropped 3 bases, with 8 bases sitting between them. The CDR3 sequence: CASSPGADNQPQHF. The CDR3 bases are TGTGCCAGCTCACCAGGGGCGGACAATCAGCCCCAGCATTTT.

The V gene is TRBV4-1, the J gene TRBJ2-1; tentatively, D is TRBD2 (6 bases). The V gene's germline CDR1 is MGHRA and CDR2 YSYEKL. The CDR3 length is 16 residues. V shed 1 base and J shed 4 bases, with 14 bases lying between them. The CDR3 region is CASSQGIIAAYNEQFF. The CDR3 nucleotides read TGCGCCAGCAGCCAAGGAATAATAGCGGCGTACAATGAGCAGTTCTTC.

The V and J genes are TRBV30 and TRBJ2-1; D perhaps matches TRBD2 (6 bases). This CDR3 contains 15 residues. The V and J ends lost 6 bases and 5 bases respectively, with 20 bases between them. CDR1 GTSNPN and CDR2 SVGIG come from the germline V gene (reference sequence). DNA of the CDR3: TGTGCCTGTCCTTCCGGGACTGGGGCCCACAATGAGCAGTTCTTC. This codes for CACPSGTGAHNEQFF. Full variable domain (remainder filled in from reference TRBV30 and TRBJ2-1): SQTIHQWPATLVQPVGSPLSLECTVEGTSNPNLYWYRQAAGRGLQLLFYSVGIGQISSEVPQNLSASRPQDRQFILSSKKLLLSDSGFYLCACPSGTGAHNEQFFGPGTRLTVL.